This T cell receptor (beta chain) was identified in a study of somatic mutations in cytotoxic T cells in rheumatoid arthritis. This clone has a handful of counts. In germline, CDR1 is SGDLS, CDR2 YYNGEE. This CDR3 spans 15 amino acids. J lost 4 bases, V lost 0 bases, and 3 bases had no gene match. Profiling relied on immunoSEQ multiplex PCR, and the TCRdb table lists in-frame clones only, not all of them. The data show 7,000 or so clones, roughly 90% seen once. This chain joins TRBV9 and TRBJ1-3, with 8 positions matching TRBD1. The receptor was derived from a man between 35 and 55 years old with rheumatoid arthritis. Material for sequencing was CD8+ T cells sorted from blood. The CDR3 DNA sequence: TGTGCCAGCAGCGTAGGGACAGGGATCGGAAACACCATATATTTT. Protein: CASSVGTGIGNTIYF.